The clone carrying this TCR beta chain is labeled as medium-sized. Its target is not known. This sample stems from a study of sequential checkpoint blockade in melanoma. Study-wide background: DNA from 91 pretreatment tumor samples underwent TCRβ immunosequencing. Twenty-two patients had matched tumor biopsies before treatment and at week 13 after nivolumab or ipilimumab alone. Regarding the study as a whole: For nivolumab-first patients, baseline tumor clonality was associated with response.

Libraries were prepared by immunoSEQ multiplex PCR; TCRdb keeps only in-frame clonotypes and omits some of them. The sample holds under 3,000 clones; 15% are singletons and the top ten take around 16%. Treatment in this sample: randomized to nivolumab then ipilimumab (arm A) or the reverse (arm B). V lost 4 bases to trimming and J lost 0 bases; unmatched junction nucleotides: 2. Germline V gene lookup returns CDR1 SGHNT and CDR2 YENEEA. The CDR3 sequence is 15 residues long. The chain carries TRBV11-3 and TRBJ1-3, with TRBD1 identical over 8 bases. This clonotype was sampled from a human donor with melanoma. The sample was tumor tissue (inferred from file names), taken from a patient given nivolumab and ipilimumab in sequence. The CDR3 is CASSSTGGSGNTIYF. CDR3 DNA sequence: TGTGCCAGCAGCTCAACAGGGGGCTCTGGAAACACCATATATTTT.